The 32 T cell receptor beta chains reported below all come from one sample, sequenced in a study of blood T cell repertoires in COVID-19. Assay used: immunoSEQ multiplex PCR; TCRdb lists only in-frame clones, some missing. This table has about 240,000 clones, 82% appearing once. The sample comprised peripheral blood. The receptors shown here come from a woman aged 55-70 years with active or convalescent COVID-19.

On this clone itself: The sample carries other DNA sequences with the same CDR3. The CDR3 loop is CASSSRGSGANVLTF. CDR3 nucleotide sequence: TGTGCCAGCAGTTCCAGGGGCTCTGGGGCCAACGTCCTGACTTTC. The chain couples TRBV27 to TRBJ2-6; D might be TRBD1 (6 bases). The CDR3 covers 15 residues. Germline CDR1 MNHEY, CDR2 SMNVEV (reference sequence). V lost 4 bases and J lost 0, with 7 bases in between.

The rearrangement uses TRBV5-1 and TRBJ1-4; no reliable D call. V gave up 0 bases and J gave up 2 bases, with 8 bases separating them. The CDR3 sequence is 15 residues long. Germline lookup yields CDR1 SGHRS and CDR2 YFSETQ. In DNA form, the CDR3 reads TGCGCCAGCAGCTTGGCCGAGAGGACTAATGAAAAACTGTTTTTT. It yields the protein CASSLAERTNEKLFF.

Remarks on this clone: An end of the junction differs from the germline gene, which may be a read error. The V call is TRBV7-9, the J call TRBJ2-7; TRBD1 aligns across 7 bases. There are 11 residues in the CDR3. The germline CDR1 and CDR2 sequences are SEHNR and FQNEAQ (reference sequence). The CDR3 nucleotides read TGTGCCAGCAGCCGCGAGGGGGCCGCGAGCTTC. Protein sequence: CASSREGAASF.

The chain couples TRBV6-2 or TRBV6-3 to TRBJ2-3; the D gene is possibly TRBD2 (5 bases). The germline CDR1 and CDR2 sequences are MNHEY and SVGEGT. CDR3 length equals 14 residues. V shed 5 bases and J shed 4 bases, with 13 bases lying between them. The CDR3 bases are TGTGCCAGCAGTCCCCCCGGGGTCCCAGATACGCAGTATTTT. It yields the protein CASSPPGVPDTQYF.

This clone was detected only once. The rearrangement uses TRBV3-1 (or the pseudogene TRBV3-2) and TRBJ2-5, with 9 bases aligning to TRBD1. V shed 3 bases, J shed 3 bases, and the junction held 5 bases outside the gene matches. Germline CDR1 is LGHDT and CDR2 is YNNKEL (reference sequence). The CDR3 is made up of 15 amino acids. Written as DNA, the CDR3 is TGTGCCAGCAGCCACTCAACAGGGGGCAAAGAGACCCAGTACTTC. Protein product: CASSHSTGGKETQYF.

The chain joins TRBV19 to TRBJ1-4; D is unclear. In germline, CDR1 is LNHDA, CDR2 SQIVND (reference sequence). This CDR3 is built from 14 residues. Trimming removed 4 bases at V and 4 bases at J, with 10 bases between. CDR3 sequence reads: CASSNRGFNEKLFF. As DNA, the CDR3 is TGTGCCAGTAGTAACCGAGGGTTTAATGAAAAACTGTTTTTT.

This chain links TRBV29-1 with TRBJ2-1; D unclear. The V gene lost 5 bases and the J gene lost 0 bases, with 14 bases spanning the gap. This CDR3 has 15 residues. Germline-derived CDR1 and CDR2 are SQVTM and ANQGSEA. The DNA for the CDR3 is TGCAGCGTTCTACTCCCTAGGAGCTCCTACAATGAGCAGTTCTTC. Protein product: CSVLLPRSSYNEQFF.

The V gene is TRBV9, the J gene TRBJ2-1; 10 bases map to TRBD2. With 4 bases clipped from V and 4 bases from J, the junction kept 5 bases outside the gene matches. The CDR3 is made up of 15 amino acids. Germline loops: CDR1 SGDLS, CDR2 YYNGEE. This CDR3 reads CASSNQRGGYNEQFF. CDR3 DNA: TGTGCCAGCAGCAACCAGCGGGGGGGTTACAATGAGCAGTTCTTC.

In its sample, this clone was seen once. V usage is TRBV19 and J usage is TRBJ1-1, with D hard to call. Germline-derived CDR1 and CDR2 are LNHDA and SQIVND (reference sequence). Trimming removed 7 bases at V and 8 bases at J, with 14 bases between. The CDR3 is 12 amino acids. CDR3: CASIPPAGEAFF. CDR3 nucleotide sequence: TGTGCCAGTATACCCCCGGCGGGGGAAGCTTTCTTT.

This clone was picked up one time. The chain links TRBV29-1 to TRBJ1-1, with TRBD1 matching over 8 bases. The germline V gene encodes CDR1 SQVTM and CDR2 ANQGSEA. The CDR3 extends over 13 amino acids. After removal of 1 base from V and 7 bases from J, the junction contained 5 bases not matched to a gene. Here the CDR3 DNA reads TGCAGCGTTGAAGGAACAGGGGGTAGTGAAGCTTTCTTT. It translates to CSVEGTGGSEAFF.

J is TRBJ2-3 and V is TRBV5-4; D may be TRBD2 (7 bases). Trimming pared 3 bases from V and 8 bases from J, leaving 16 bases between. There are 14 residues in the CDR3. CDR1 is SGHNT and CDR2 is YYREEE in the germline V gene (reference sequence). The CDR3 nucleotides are TGTGCCAGCAGCTCCCCAAGGGGGGAGGGTACGCAGTATTTT. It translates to CASSSPRGEGTQYF.

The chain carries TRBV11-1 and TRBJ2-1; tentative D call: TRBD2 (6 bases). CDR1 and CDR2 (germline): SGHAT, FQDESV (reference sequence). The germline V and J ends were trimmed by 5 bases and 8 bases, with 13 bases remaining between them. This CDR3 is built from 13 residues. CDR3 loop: CASSPRLVDEQFF. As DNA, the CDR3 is TGTGCCAGCAGCCCCCGACTAGTCGATGAGCAGTTCTTC.

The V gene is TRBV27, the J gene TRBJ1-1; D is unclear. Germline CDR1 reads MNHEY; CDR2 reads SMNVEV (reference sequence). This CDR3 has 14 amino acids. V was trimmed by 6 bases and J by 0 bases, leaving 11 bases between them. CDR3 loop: CASSGLLMNTEAFF. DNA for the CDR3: TGTGCCAGCAGCGGGTTGCTGATGAACACTGAAGCTTTCTTT.

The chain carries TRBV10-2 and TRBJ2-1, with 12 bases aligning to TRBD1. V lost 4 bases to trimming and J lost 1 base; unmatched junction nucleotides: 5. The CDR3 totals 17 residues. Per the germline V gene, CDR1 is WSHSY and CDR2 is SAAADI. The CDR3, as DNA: TGCGCCAGCAGTGGCGGGACAGGGGGCAGGTCCTACAATGAGCAGTTCTTC. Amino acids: CASSGGTGGRSYNEQFF.

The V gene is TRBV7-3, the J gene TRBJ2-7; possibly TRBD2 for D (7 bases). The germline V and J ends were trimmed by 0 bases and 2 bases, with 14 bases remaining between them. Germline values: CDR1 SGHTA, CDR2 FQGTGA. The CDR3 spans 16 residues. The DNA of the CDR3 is TGTGCCAGCAGCTTAACTGGTGGGGGGGCCACCTACGAGCAGTACTTC. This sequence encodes CASSLTGGGATYEQYF.

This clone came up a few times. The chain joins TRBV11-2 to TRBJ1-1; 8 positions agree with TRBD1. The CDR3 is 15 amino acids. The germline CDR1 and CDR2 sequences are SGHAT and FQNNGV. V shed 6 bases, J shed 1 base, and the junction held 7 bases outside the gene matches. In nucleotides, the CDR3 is TGTGCCAGCAGTTTCATAGGGACAGGGAACACTGAAGCTTTCTTT. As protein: CASSFIGTGNTEAFF.

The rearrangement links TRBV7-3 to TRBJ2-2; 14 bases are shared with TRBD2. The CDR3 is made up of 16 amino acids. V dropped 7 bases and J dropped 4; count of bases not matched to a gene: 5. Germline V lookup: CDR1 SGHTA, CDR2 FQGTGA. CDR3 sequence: CASTTGLAGGTGELFF. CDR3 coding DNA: TGTGCCAGCACCACCGGACTAGCGGGGGGCACCGGGGAGCTGTTTTTT. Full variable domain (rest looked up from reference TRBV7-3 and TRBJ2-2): GAGVSQTPSNKVTEKGKYVELRCDPISGHTALYWYRQSLGQGPEFLIYFQGTGAADDSGLPNDRFFAVRPEGSVSTLKIQRTERGDSAVYLCASTTGLAGGTGELFFGEGSRLTVL.

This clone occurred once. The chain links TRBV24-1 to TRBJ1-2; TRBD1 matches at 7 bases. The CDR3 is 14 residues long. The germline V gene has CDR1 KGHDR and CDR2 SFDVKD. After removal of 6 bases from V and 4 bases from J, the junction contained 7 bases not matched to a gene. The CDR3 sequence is CATSPSGTVYGYTF. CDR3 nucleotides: TGTGCCACCAGTCCTTCCGGGACAGTCTATGGCTACACCTTC.

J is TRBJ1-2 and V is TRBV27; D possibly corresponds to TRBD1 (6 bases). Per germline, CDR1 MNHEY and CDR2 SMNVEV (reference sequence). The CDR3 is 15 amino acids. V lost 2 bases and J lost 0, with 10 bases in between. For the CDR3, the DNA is TGTGCCAGCAGTTTAGGGGGACATGCTAACTATGGCTACACCTTC. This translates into CASSLGGHANYGYTF.

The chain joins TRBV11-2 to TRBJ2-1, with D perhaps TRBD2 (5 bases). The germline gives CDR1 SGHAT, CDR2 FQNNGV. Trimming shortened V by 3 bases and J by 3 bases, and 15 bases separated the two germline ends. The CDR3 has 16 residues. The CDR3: CASSLHSGGVYNEQFF. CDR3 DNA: TGTGCCAGCAGCTTGCACAGCGGCGGCGTCTACAATGAGCAGTTCTTC.

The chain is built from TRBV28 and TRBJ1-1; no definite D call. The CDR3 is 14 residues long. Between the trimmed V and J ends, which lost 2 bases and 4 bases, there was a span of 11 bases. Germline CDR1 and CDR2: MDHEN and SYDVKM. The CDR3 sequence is CASSLGRGSTEAFF. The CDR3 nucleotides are TGTGCCAGCAGTTTAGGGCGGGGTTCCACTGAAGCTTTCTTT.

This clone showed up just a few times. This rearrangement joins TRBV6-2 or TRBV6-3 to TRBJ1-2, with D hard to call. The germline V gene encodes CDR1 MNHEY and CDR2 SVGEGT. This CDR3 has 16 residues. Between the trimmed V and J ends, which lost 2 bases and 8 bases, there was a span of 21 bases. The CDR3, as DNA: TGTGCCAGCAGTTACCCCTGGAGTTCTAGGCCCGGAGGCTACACCTTC. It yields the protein CASSYPWSSRPGGYTF.

The CDR3 protein is CASSSPRDRGSGELFF. Here the CDR3 DNA reads TGTGCCAGCAGCTCCCCCAGGGACAGGGGTTCCGGGGAGCTGTTTTTT. The J gene is TRBJ2-2, the V gene TRBV7-3; 10 nucleotides match TRBD1. The germline gives CDR1 SGHTA, CDR2 FQGTGA. V lost 4 bases to trimming and J lost 6 bases; unmatched junction nucleotides: 8. The CDR3 extends over 16 amino acids.

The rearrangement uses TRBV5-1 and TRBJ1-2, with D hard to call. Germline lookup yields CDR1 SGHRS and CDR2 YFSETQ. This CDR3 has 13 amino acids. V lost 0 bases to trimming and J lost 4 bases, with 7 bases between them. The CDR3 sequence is CASSLDSLYGYTF. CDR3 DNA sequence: TGCGCCAGCAGCTTGGACAGTCTCTATGGCTACACCTTC.

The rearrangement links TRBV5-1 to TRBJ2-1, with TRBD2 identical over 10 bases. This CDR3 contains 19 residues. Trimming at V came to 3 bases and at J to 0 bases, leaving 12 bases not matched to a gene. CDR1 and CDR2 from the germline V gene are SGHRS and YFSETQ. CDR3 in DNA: TGCGCCAGCAGCTCCGGGGTAGCGGGGGGCCGTAGCTCCTACAATGAGCAGTTCTTC. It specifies CASSSGVAGGRSSYNEQFF.

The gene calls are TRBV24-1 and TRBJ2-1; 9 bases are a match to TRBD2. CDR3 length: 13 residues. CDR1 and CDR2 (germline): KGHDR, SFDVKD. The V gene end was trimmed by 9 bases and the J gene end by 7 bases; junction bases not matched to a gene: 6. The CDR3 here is CATCCGGANEQFF. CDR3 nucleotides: TGTGCCACCTGCTGCGGGGGGGCTAATGAGCAGTTCTTC.

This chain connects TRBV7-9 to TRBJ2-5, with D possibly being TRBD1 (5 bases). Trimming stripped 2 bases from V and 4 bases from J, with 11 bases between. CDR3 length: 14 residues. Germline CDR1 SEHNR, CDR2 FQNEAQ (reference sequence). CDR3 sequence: CASSLTAGSETQYF. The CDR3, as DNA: TGTGCCAGCAGCTTAACTGCAGGGTCAGAGACCCAGTACTTC.

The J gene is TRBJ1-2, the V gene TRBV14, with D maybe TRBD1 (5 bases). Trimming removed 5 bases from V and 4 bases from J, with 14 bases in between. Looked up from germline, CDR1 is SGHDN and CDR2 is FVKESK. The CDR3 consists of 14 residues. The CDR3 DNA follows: TGTGCCAGCAGCTTGGCCCGGCAGGGCTATGGCTACACCTTC. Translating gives CASSLARQGYGYTF.

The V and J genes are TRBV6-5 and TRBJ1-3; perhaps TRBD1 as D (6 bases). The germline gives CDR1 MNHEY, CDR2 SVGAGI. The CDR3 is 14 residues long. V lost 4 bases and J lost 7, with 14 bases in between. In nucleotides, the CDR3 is TGTGCCAGCAGTTCGCCCACAGGGCGGAACACCATATATTTT. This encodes CASSSPTGRNTIYF.

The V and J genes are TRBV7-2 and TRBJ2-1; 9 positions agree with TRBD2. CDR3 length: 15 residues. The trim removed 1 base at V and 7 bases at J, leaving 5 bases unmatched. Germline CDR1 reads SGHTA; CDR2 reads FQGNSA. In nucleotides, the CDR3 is TGTGCCAGCAGCTTAGAGGCTAGCGGGGAGAATGAGCAGTTCTTC. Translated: CASSLEASGENEQFF.

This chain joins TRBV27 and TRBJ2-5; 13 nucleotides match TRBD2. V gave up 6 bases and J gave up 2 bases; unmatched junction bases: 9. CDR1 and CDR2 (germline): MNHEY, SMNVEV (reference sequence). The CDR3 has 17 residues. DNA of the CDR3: TGTGCCAGCAGGAGCACCTTGGGACTAGCGGGACAAGAGACCCAGTACTTC. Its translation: CASRSTLGLAGQETQYF.

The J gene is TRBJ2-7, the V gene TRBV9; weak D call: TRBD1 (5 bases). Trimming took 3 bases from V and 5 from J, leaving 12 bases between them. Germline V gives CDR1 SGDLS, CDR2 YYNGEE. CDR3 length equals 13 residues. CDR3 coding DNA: TGTGCCAGCAGCGCAGGGATTGGTGACGAGCAGTACTTC. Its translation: CASSAGIGDEQYF.